This T cell receptor (beta chain) was sequenced during a study of shared clonotypes between healthy human individuals. Trimming took off 2 bases at V and 2 bases at J, with 13 bases between the two ends. The CDR3 loop spans 15 amino acids. Germline values: CDR1 SGDLS, CDR2 YYNGEE. It was roughly 190 ng DNA, about 30,000 T cell genomes, that sorted-subset replicate PCRs used. The assay was immunoSEQ multiplex PCR, and TCRdb's table has in-frame clones only and misses some. Of about 1 million clones in the sample, about 70% were seen once. The receptor was derived from a man aged 18 to 30 in good health. The J gene is TRBJ2-5, the V gene TRBV9; a possible D gene is TRBD1 (6 bases). The sequencing input was memory CD4+ T cells sorted from blood. Subset denoted: CD45RA-negative fraction. CDR3 sequence: CASSVTGSSQETQYF. In DNA, the CDR3 is TGTGCCAGCAGCGTGACAGGTTCCTCTCAAGAGACCCAGTACTTC.